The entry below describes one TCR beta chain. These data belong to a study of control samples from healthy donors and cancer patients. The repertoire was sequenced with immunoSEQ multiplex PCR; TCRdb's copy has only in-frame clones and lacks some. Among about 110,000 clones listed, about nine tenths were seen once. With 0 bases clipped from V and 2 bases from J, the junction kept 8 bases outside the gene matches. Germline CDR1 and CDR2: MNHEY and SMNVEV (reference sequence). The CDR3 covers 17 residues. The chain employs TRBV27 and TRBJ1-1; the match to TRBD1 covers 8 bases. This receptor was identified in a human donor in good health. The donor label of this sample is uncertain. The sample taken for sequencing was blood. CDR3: CASSLSPLGQVNTEAFF. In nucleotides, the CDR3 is TGTGCCAGCAGTTTATCGCCCCTGGGACAGGTAAACACTGAAGCTTTCTTT.